The 16 T cell receptor beta chains given below trace back to one sample, sequenced in a study of cytomegalovirus exposure and HLA in healthy donors. PCR amplification relied on 60 Vbeta primers (plus 13 Jbeta primers). TCRdb's copy holds only in-frame clones and misses some; the assay was immunoSEQ multiplex PCR. The table includes around 140,000 clones, around 82% detected once. Sequencing was carried out using PBMCs. The source is a female donor in good health and CMV-seronegative.

In its sample, this clone was seen once. This chain connects TRBV2 to TRBJ2-5; D may be TRBD1 (5 bases). Germline CDR1 is SNHLY and CDR2 is FYNNEI. CDR3 length: 15 residues. Trimming cost V 4 bases and J 4 bases, with 16 bases left between them. The CDR3 DNA reads as TGTGCCAGCAGTGTATCGGGCTTAAGGGGAGAGACCCAGTACTTC. Translation gives CASSVSGLRGETQYF. Combining the CDR3 with reference TRBV2 and TRBJ2-5 gives the whole variable domain EPEVTQTPSHQVTQMGQEVILRCVPISNHLYFYWYRQILGQKVEFLVSFYNNEISEKSEIFDDQFSVERPDGSNFTLKIRSTKLEDSAMYFCASSVSGLRGETQYFGPGTRLLVL.

The gene calls are TRBV30 and TRBJ2-7; TRBD1 agrees at 9 bases. CDR3 size: 14 residues. The germline V gene has CDR1 GTSNPN and CDR2 SVGIG (reference sequence). V shed 2 bases, J shed 1 base, and the junction held 3 bases outside the gene matches. The CDR3 DNA sequence: TGTGCCTGGAGTACCGGACAGGGGTCCTACGAGCAGTACTTC. Its protein is CAWSTGQGSYEQYF.

This clone has just one count. This chain uses TRBV27 with TRBJ2-7, with 7 positions matching TRBD1. The CDR3 runs 15 residues. V lost 5 bases, J lost 2 bases, and 9 bases stayed unmatched. CDR1 is MNHEY, CDR2 SMNVEV, per germline (reference sequence). This CDR3 is CASSVDRVGAYEQYF. For the CDR3, the DNA is TGTGCCAGCAGTGTTGACAGGGTGGGGGCCTACGAGCAGTACTTC.

The chain has TRBV30 and TRBJ2-3; TRBD2 aligns across 11 bases. CDR1 GTSNPN and CDR2 SVGIG come from the germline V gene (reference sequence). The CDR3 spans 15 residues. The V and J ends lost 0 bases and 3 bases, in that order; junction bases with no gene match: 2. The CDR3 nucleotides are TGTGCCTGGAGTGTAGCTAGCGGGGGGACAGATACGCAGTATTTT. This translates into CAWSVASGGTDTQYF.

V usage is TRBV7-8 and J usage is TRBJ2-7; 9 nucleotides align to TRBD2. The ends lost 4 bases at V and 2 bases at J; junction bases unmatched: 6. The CDR3 has 15 residues. CDR1 is SGHVS and CDR2 is FQNEAQ in the germline V gene. The CDR3 is CASSSWTSEAYEQYF. The CDR3 DNA reads as TGTGCCAGCAGCTCATGGACTAGCGAGGCCTACGAGCAGTACTTC.

The chain uses TRBV27 and TRBJ1-5; D gene uncertain. Germline CDR1 MNHEY, CDR2 SMNVEV (reference sequence). V shed 1 base and J shed 9 bases, with 22 bases lying between them. The CDR3 extends over 17 amino acids. The CDR3 sequence is CASSLFGEGTSKRPQHF. CDR3 in DNA: TGTGCCAGCAGTTTATTCGGGGAAGGCACGTCGAAGCGGCCCCAGCATTTT.

The chain has TRBV7-3 and TRBJ2-1; D gene unclear. Deletions cut 6 bases from V and 4 bases from J, with 13 bases between. CDR3 length: 14 amino acids. The germline V gene encodes CDR1 SGHTA and CDR2 FQGTGA. For the CDR3, the DNA is TGTGCCAGCAGTTTCAGTGGCAGGTACAATGAGCAGTTCTTC. Its translation is CASSFSGRYNEQFF. The variable domain in full, with the rest retrieved from reference TRBV7-3 and TRBJ2-1, is GAGVSQTPSNKVTEKGKYVELRCDPISGHTALYWYRQSLGQGPEFLIYFQGTGAADDSGLPNDRFFAVRPEGSVSTLKIQRTERGDSAVYLCASSFSGRYNEQFFGPGTRLTVL.

V is TRBV2 and J is TRBJ2-5, with TRBD1 identical over 8 bases. This CDR3 has 13 residues. CDR1 is SNHLY and CDR2 is FYNNEI in the germline V gene. The V gene end was trimmed by 11 bases and the J gene end by 5 bases; junction bases not matched to a gene: 10. The DNA of the CDR3 is TGTGCCCTTACCCAGGGGGCGAGGGAGACCCAGTACTTC. Its protein is CALTQGARETQYF. The complete variable domain, with remaining parts taken from reference TRBV2 and TRBJ2-5, reads EPEVTQTPSHQVTQMGQEVILRCVPISNHLYFYWYRQILGQKVEFLVSFYNNEISEKSEIFDDQFSVERPDGSNFTLKIRSTKLEDSAMYFCALTQGARETQYFGPGTRLLVL.

The rearrangement joins TRBV11-2 to TRBJ2-7; 9 bases are a match to TRBD2. Per the germline V gene, CDR1 is SGHAT and CDR2 is FQNNGV. V lost 6 bases to trimming and J lost 1 base; unmatched junction nucleotides: 13. This CDR3 is 17 amino acids long. CDR3: CASRPGAGLALSYEQYF. DNA of the CDR3: TGTGCCAGCAGACCTGGCGCCGGACTAGCGTTGTCCTACGAGCAGTACTTC.

The chain is built from TRBV27 and TRBJ2-1; TRBD2 aligns across 9 bases. CDR1 is MNHEY, CDR2 SMNVEV, per germline (reference sequence). J gave up 4 bases and V 5 bases, and 9 bases lay outside the gene matches. The CDR3 is made up of 16 amino acids. The CDR3, as DNA: TGTGCCAGCAGTCTCTGGACTAGCGCGACATACAATGAGCAGTTCTTC. Amino acid sequence: CASSLWTSATYNEQFF.

The chain carries TRBV11-1 and TRBJ2-7; 7 bases are shared with TRBD1. The CDR3 has 14 residues. V lost 5 bases, J lost 2 bases, and 6 bases stayed unmatched. The V gene's germline CDR1 is SGHAT and CDR2 FQDESV (reference sequence). The CDR3 DNA follows: TGTGCCAGCAGCAACCCGGGACAGCCCTACGAGCAGTACTTC. This sequence encodes CASSNPGQPYEQYF.

This chain connects TRBV27 to TRBJ2-3; 12 nucleotides align to TRBD2. This CDR3 has 11 residues. From germline, CDR1 is MNHEY and CDR2 SMNVEV (reference sequence). The V gene end was trimmed by 5 bases and the J gene end by 15 bases; junction bases not matched to a gene: 3. CDR3: CASSGLAGYYF. For the CDR3, the DNA is TGTGCCAGCAGTGGACTAGCGGGATACTATTTT.

This chain connects TRBV9 to TRBJ2-7; D perhaps matches TRBD2 (6 bases). Trimming took 0 bases from V and 3 from J, leaving 10 bases between them. The CDR3 consists of 14 residues. Germline-derived CDR1 and CDR2 are SGDLS and YYNGEE. CDR3 DNA sequence: TGTGCCAGCAGCGTAGGGGACGGGAGCTACGAGCAGTACTTC. It is translated as CASSVGDGSYEQYF.

The V and J genes are TRBV5-1 and TRBJ1-5; D remains unclear. With 5 bases removed from V and 0 bases from J, the gap between germline ends came to 6 bases. The CDR3 is 13 residues long. Germline assignment: CDR1 SGHRS and CDR2 YFSETQ. The CDR3 here is CASRLNSNQPQHF. CDR3 nucleotides: TGCGCCAGCAGATTAAATAGCAATCAGCCCCAGCATTTT.

The V and J genes are TRBV7-8 and TRBJ1-3; 9 nucleotides match TRBD1. CDR3 length equals 15 residues. Germline V lookup: CDR1 SGHVS, CDR2 FQNEAQ. V trimming: 7 bases; J trimming: 8 bases; junction bases outside the gene matches: 12. CDR3 bases: TGTGCCAGCATCCCCGGGACAGGGATGGGGTACACCATATATTTT. Translating gives CASIPGTGMGYTIYF.

As to this clone: No DNA is shown, since the ends of the CDR3 on it are uncertain; the CDR3 is the one TCRdb lists. CDR3 region: CASSTSGVNTEAFF. The rearrangement links TRBV27 to TRBJ1-1. Germline V gives CDR1 MNHEY, CDR2 SMNVEV (reference sequence). The CDR3 length equals 14 residues, ends included.